These T cell receptor beta chains were read from a single sample in a study of T cell changes during pregnancy in multiple sclerosis. The protocol was immunoSEQ multiplex PCR, while the TCRdb copy is restricted to in-frame clones and leaves out a portion. This table has approximately 68,000 clones, 91% appearing once. Material: peripheral blood, obtained in the second trimester of pregnancy. The receptors stem from a female donor with multiple sclerosis, enrolled in a pregnancy study. Each CDR3 is given with its conserved first and last residue. Fields, in order: V gene, D gene, J gene, clone size, CDR3 DNA, CDR3 protein. D genes are given only for firm matches. Size tells how often a clone was seen (once, few, many) or the class of an expanded clone, and some rows leave it out.

V gene: TRBV7-9; D gene: -; J gene: TRBJ2-5; clone size: once; CDR3 DNA: TGTGCCAGCAGCCAGAGCGGACAAGAGACCCAGTACTTC; CDR3 protein: CASSQSGQETQYF
V gene: TRBV13; D gene: TRBD1; J gene: TRBJ1-6; clone size: once; CDR3 DNA: TGTGCCAGCAGCTCCGAGGGACAGAGTAATTCACCCCTCCACTTT; CDR3 protein: CASSSEGQSNSPLHF
V gene: TRBV19; D gene: -; J gene: TRBJ2-5; clone size: -; CDR3 DNA: TGTGCCAGTAGTCTCACTCTTTCCCAGTTGTGGAGCCAGTACTTC; CDR3 protein: CASSLTLSQLWSQYF
V gene: TRBV4-3; D gene: TRBD2; J gene: TRBJ2-4; clone size: -; CDR3 DNA: TGCGCCAGCAGCCCGTCAGCGGGGGGTGATGTTCAGTACTTC; CDR3 protein: CASSPSAGGDVQYF
V gene: TRBV6-1; D gene: TRBD1; J gene: TRBJ1-4; clone size: -; CDR3 DNA: TGTGCCAGCAGCGGAGGACAGGCAACTAATGAAAAACTGTTTTTT; CDR3 protein: CASSGGQATNEKLFF
V gene: TRBV13; D gene: -; J gene: TRBJ2-7; clone size: -; CDR3 DNA: TGTGCCAGCAGCGCAAGGAGGGGAACCTACGAGCAGTACTTC; CDR3 protein: CASSARRGTYEQYF
V gene: TRBV28; D gene: -; J gene: TRBJ1-5; clone size: once; CDR3 DNA: TGTGCCAGCAGTTTACCTCAGGGGAGCCAGCCCCAGCATTTT; CDR3 protein: CASSLPQGSQPQHF
V gene: TRBV7-9; D gene: TRBD2; J gene: TRBJ2-2; clone size: once; CDR3 DNA: TGTGCCAGCAGCTTAAGGGGAGGGTCCACCGGGGAGCTGTTTTTT; CDR3 protein: CASSLRGGSTGELFF
V gene: TRBV30; D gene: -; J gene: TRBJ1-1; clone size: few; CDR3 DNA: TGTGCCTGGAGTTTCATTCGGGGCACTGAAGCTTTCTTT; CDR3 protein: CAWSFIRGTEAFF
V gene: TRBV25-1; D gene: TRBD1; J gene: TRBJ1-6; clone size: -; CDR3 DNA: TGTGCCAGCAGTGACATTCAGGGGGTGGGTTCACCCCTCCACTTT; CDR3 protein: CASSDIQGVGSPLHF
V gene: TRBV4-3; D gene: -; J gene: TRBJ1-3; clone size: once; CDR3 DNA: TGCGCCAGCAGCCAAGATCAAAGGGGAGGTGGAAACACCATATATTTT; CDR3 protein: CASSQDQRGGGNTIYF
V gene: TRBV30; D gene: -; J gene: TRBJ1-2; clone size: -; CDR3 DNA: TGTGCCTGGAGTCCGGGGGAACGAGGCTACACCTTC; CDR3 protein: CAWSPGERGYTF
V gene: TRBV21-1; D gene: -; J gene: TRBJ1-1; clone size: -; CDR3 DNA: TGTGCCAGATCCTTTGACAGGGACCCCACTGAAGCTTTCTTT; CDR3 protein: CARSFDRDPTEAFF
V gene: TRBV11-3; D gene: -; J gene: TRBJ2-1; clone size: -; CDR3 DNA: TGTGCCAGCAGCTTGGGAGGACGTAGCGGCTCTGAGCAGTTCTTC; CDR3 protein: CASSLGGRSGSEQFF
V gene: TRBV7-9; D gene: TRBD2; J gene: TRBJ2-3; clone size: once; CDR3 DNA: TGTGCCAGCAGCTTTCACGGGGGACTAGCGGGAGGGCTCTCCGATACGCAGTATTTT; CDR3 protein: CASSFHGGLAGGLSDTQYF
V gene: TRBV18; D gene: -; J gene: TRBJ2-3; clone size: -; CDR3 DNA: TGTGCCAGCTCGCCCAACTTCTTAGCGGTCTCTAGCACAGATACGCAGTATTTT; CDR3 protein: CASSPNFLAVSSTDTQYF
V gene: TRBV5-4; D gene: TRBD2; J gene: TRBJ2-1; clone size: -; CDR3 DNA: TGTGCCAGCAGACGTAGCGGGGGCCTTCCCTCCTACAATGAGCAGTTCTTC; CDR3 protein: CASRRSGGLPSYNEQFF
V gene: TRBV7-8; D gene: TRBD2; J gene: TRBJ2-5; clone size: -; CDR3 DNA: TGTGCCAGCAGCATAACAGCGGGAGGGGAGACCCAGTACTTC; CDR3 protein: CASSITAGGETQYF
V gene: TRBV5-1; D gene: -; J gene: TRBJ1-1; clone size: -; CDR3 DNA: TGCGCCAGCAGCTTGATGGCGGGAAGGGACACTGAAGCTTTCTTT; CDR3 protein: CASSLMAGRDTEAFF
V gene: TRBV12-5; D gene: TRBD1; J gene: TRBJ1-2; clone size: -; CDR3 DNA: TGTGCTAGTGGTTTGGTCAGGGGGCTGGGCTATGGCTACACCTTC; CDR3 protein: CASGLVRGLGYGYTF
V gene: TRBV30; D gene: -; J gene: TRBJ1-2; clone size: once; CDR3 DNA: TGTGCCTGGAGTGGGGGGGGCGAGTATAATGGCTACACCTTC; CDR3 protein: CAWSGGGEYNGYTF
V gene: TRBV12-5; D gene: -; J gene: TRBJ2-5; clone size: -; CDR3 DNA: TGTGCTAGTGACAGGGGGGGCCAAGAGACCCAGTACTTC; CDR3 protein: CASDRGGQETQYF
V gene: TRBV7-2; D gene: TRBD1; J gene: TRBJ2-7; clone size: -; CDR3 DNA: TGTGCCAGCAGTTCACAGGGGTACGAGCAGTACTTC; CDR3 protein: CASSSQGYEQYF
V gene: TRBV11-2; D gene: -; J gene: TRBJ2-1; clone size: once; CDR3 DNA: TGTGCCAGCAGCATTTGGGGGGCCTACAATGAGCAGTTCTTC; CDR3 protein: CASSIWGAYNEQFF
V gene: TRBV25-1; D gene: -; J gene: TRBJ2-7; clone size: -; CDR3 DNA: TGTGCCAGCAGTTACCACCGGGACAAAGAGAACTACGAGCAGTACTTC; CDR3 protein: CASSYHRDKENYEQYF
V gene: TRBV18; D gene: TRBD1; J gene: TRBJ1-5; clone size: -; CDR3 DNA: TGTGCCAGCTCACCCGCAGGGGGCGGCAATCAGCCCCAGCATTTT; CDR3 protein: CASSPAGGGNQPQHF
V gene: TRBV6-1; D gene: TRBD1; J gene: TRBJ1-4; clone size: -; CDR3 DNA: TGTGCCAGCGGCGGGACAGGGTTTGAAAAACTGTTTTTT; CDR3 protein: CASGGTGFEKLFF
V gene: TRBV21-1; D gene: -; J gene: TRBJ1-3; clone size: -; CDR3 DNA: TGTGCCAGCAGCAAAGGGGACATCATCTCTGGAAACACCATATATTTT; CDR3 protein: CASSKGDIISGNTIYF
V gene: TRBV6-9; D gene: -; J gene: TRBJ1-2; clone size: -; CDR3 DNA: TGTGCCAGCAGGTACTGTGGCTACACCTTC; CDR3 protein: CASRYCGYTF
V gene: TRBV5-4; D gene: TRBD1; J gene: TRBJ2-7; clone size: -; CDR3 DNA: TGTGCCAGCAGCGGGCGGACAGGGGGCGTTGTTGGGTACGAGCAGTACTTC; CDR3 protein: CASSGRTGGVVGYEQYF
V gene: TRBV2; D gene: TRBD1; J gene: TRBJ2-7; clone size: once; CDR3 DNA: TGTGCCAGCAGTTACAGGGGTGACGAGCAGTACTTC; CDR3 protein: CASSYRGDEQYF
V gene: TRBV6-6; D gene: -; J gene: TRBJ2-5; clone size: -; CDR3 DNA: TGTGCCAGCAGCCACCCGACTAGAAAAGAGACCCAGTACTTC; CDR3 protein: CASSHPTRKETQYF
V gene: TRBV6-5; D gene: -; J gene: TRBJ2-7; clone size: -; CDR3 DNA: TGTGCCAGCAGTTACTCGAGGGCAGGCACCTACGAGCAGTACTTC; CDR3 protein: CASSYSRAGTYEQYF
V gene: TRBV25-1; D gene: -; J gene: TRBJ2-3; clone size: -; CDR3 DNA: TGTGCCAGCAGTGAATTTTCCAGGGGTTCAGATACGCAGTATTTT; CDR3 protein: CASSEFSRGSDTQYF
V gene: TRBV7-3; D gene: TRBD2; J gene: TRBJ2-5; clone size: -; CDR3 DNA: TGTGCCAGCAGCTTACGAGGAGCGGGGGGGCAAGAGACCCAGTACTTC; CDR3 protein: CASSLRGAGGQETQYF
V gene: TRBV4-3; D gene: TRBD1; J gene: TRBJ1-1; clone size: -; CDR3 DNA: TGCGCCAGCAGCCTCCGACAGGGGGGGAACACTGAAGCTTTCTTT; CDR3 protein: CASSLRQGGNTEAFF
V gene: TRBV2; D gene: TRBD1; J gene: TRBJ2-5; clone size: -; CDR3 DNA: TGTGCCGGACAGGGTTACCAAGAGACCCAGTACTTC; CDR3 protein: CAGQGYQETQYF
V gene: TRBV7-2; D gene: -; J gene: TRBJ2-2; clone size: once; CDR3 DNA: TGTGCCAGCAGCCCTCGGCCGGGGTTGGCCGGGGAGCTGTTTTTT; CDR3 protein: CASSPRPGLAGELFF
V gene: TRBV2; D gene: -; J gene: TRBJ2-1; clone size: few; CDR3 DNA: TGTGCCAGCAGTGCCATCAATGAGCAGTTCTTC; CDR3 protein: CASSAINEQFF
V gene: TRBV9; D gene: TRBD2; J gene: TRBJ2-2; clone size: -; CDR3 DNA: TGTGCCAGCAGCTTACGACTAGCGGGGTCATCCGGGGAGCTGTTTTTT; CDR3 protein: CASSLRLAGSSGELFF
V gene: TRBV27; D gene: -; J gene: TRBJ2-2; clone size: -; CDR3 DNA: TGTGCCAGCAGGACCAAAACCGCGGACACCGGGGAGCTGTTTTTT; CDR3 protein: CASRTKTADTGELFF
V gene: TRBV7-8; D gene: -; J gene: TRBJ1-5; clone size: few; CDR3 DNA: TGTGCCAGCAGCTTAGGCGCAGGGAGGCAGCCCCAGCATTTT; CDR3 protein: CASSLGAGRQPQHF
V gene: TRBV5-1; D gene: -; J gene: TRBJ2-3; clone size: -; CDR3 DNA: TGCGCCAGCAGCTTGGGTTTACAACTTAGCTTCGGCACAGATACGCAGTATTTT; CDR3 protein: CASSLGLQLSFGTDTQYF
V gene: TRBV15; D gene: TRBD1; J gene: TRBJ2-2; clone size: -; CDR3 DNA: TGTGCCACCAGCAGAGGCGAGGGACAGACGAACACCGGGGAGCTGTTTTTT; CDR3 protein: CATSRGEGQTNTGELFF
V gene: TRBV19; D gene: TRBD1; J gene: TRBJ1-4; clone size: -; CDR3 DNA: TGTGCCAGTAGCAGGGGGTACCTGGGGGAAAAACTGTTTTTT; CDR3 protein: CASSRGYLGEKLFF
V gene: TRBV16; D gene: TRBD1; J gene: TRBJ1-2; clone size: once; CDR3 DNA: TGTGCCAGCAGCCAAGTTATGCAGGGGGTTGGTGGCTACACCTTC; CDR3 protein: CASSQVMQGVGGYTF
V gene: TRBV11-2; D gene: TRBD1; J gene: TRBJ2-3; clone size: -; CDR3 DNA: TGTGCCAGCAGCTCCCGGGGACAGTCGGCCACAGATACGCAGTATTTT; CDR3 protein: CASSSRGQSATDTQYF